This TCR beta chain was captured by sequencing in a study of blood T cell repertoires in COVID-19. Study-level information: The samples span acute and convalescent COVID-19 from the United States, Italy and Spain.

Here immunoSEQ multiplex PCR was the method, and the copy in TCRdb shows in-frame clones only, minus some. The data contain some 200,000 clones, approximately 91% of them singletons. Looked up from germline, CDR1 is LNHNV and CDR2 is YYDKDF (reference sequence). CDR3 length: 13 residues. Trimming took 4 bases from V and 7 from J, leaving 13 bases between them. Sequencing used peripheral blood. The TCR was taken from a woman in her 40s with acute or convalescent COVID-19. The V and J genes are TRBV15 and TRBJ1-2; D is ambiguous. In DNA form, the CDR3 reads TGTGCCACCAGCACCAGCGGCTGGGGTGGCTACACCTTC. Translated: CATSTSGWGGYTF.